Sequencing of this TCR beta chain was carried out in a study of T cell responses to AZD1222 COVID-19 vaccine. Study-wide results and caveats: Spike-specific TCR breadth and depth went up after people got two AZD1222 doses.

TCRdb keeps only in-frame clones here, not all; method: immunoSEQ multiplex PCR. Among roughly 60,000 clones listed, over 85% were seen once. Germline V CDR1 and CDR2: SGHAT, FQNNGV. The CDR3 has 14 amino acids. The ends were cut back, 7 bases at V and 3 bases at J, with 12 bases in the middle. About this clone itself: Its specificity is unknown.

The sequence was collected from an adult in good health. V usage is TRBV11-2 and J usage is TRBJ2-2; D perhaps matches TRBD1 (6 bases). The specimen was peripheral blood, collected on day 0 of AZD1222 vaccination. The CDR3 protein is CASNPNRDTGELFF. The DNA for the CDR3 is TGTGCCAGCAACCCAAACAGGGACACCGGGGAGCTGTTTTTT.